One and the same sample provided the 31 T cell receptor beta chains below, sequenced in a study of shared clonotypes between healthy human individuals. Libraries were prepared by immunoSEQ multiplex PCR; TCRdb keeps only in-frame clonotypes and omits some of them. The sample has about 1.1 million clones, roughly 80% seen once. Sequenced sample: memory CD4+ T cells from PBMCs. Regarding subset: CD45RA-negative fraction. The receptors stem from a man aged 18 to 30 in good health. Some clones in this sample may be carry-over from other donors' samples.

The genes are TRBV6-5 and TRBJ2-3, with 10 positions matching TRBD2. This CDR3 spans 16 amino acids. Germline V gives CDR1 MNHEY, CDR2 SVGAGI. Trimming removed 2 bases from V and 8 bases from J; junction bases left unmatched: 10. CDR3 coding DNA: TGTGCCAGCAGTTACGGAACTAGCGGGGCTCTGGGTACGCAGTATTTT. It yields the protein CASSYGTSGALGTQYF.

The rearrangement uses TRBV5-4 and TRBJ2-2, with 11 positions matching TRBD1. This CDR3 comprises 17 residues. V gave up 4 bases and J gave up 7 bases; unmatched junction bases: 12. In germline, CDR1 is SGHNT, CDR2 YYREEE (reference sequence). This chain's CDR3 is CASSPTAGTGGNGELFF. Written as DNA, the CDR3 is TGTGCCAGCAGCCCAACCGCCGGGACAGGGGGGAACGGGGAGCTGTTTTTT. Based on the CDR3 plus reference TRBV5-4 and TRBJ2-2, the full variable domain is ETGVTQSPTHLIKTRGQQVTLRCSSQSGHNTVSWYQQALGQGPQFIFQYYREEENGRGNFPPRFSGLQFPNYSSELNVNALELDDSALYLCASSPTAGTGGNGELFFGEGSRLTVL.

The chain has TRBV2 and TRBJ2-5; D gene unclear. V shed 7 bases and J shed 1 base, with 13 bases lying between them. The CDR3 covers 14 residues. CDR1 SNHLY and CDR2 FYNNEI come from the germline V gene. CDR3 region: CASIQRTFQETQYF. The CDR3 region has the DNA TGTGCCAGCATCCAGAGAACCTTCCAAGAGACCCAGTACTTC.

Here the CDR3 DNA reads TGTGCCAGTAGGGAACTCCAGGGCAGGCCCCAGCATTTT. Encoded protein: CASRELQGRPQHF. The chain carries TRBV19 and TRBJ1-5, with TRBD1 as a possible D gene (5 bases). The CDR3 is 13 amino acids. Germline assignment: CDR1 LNHDA and CDR2 SQIVND (reference sequence). Trimming removed 6 bases from V and 9 bases from J, with 15 bases in between.

This clone was detected a few times. The identical CDR3 is also encoded by other nucleotide sequences in the sample. V usage is TRBV7-3 and J usage is TRBJ1-3; D ambiguous. V lost 5 bases and J 4 bases, leaving 15 bases between the germline ends. The CDR3 spans 15 residues. The germline V gene has CDR1 SGHTA and CDR2 FQGTGA. The CDR3 DNA reads TGTGCCAGCAGCCTATCCAGAGATCCCGGAAACACCATATATTTT. Amino acid sequence: CASSLSRDPGNTIYF.

A single count supports this clone. The CDR3 spells CASSPALYEQYF. The CDR3 coding sequence is TGTGCCAGCAGCCCAGCCCTCTACGAGCAGTACTTC. The chain links TRBV7-2 to TRBJ2-7, with unresolved D. V was shortened by 5 bases and J by 3 bases, with 8 bases between the two germline ends. Germline assignment: CDR1 SGHTA and CDR2 FQGNSA. This CDR3 has 12 residues.

Turning to this clone: A far larger clone is only one base removed, so a read error is likely. V usage is TRBV5-4 and J usage is TRBJ2-7; no reliable D call. This CDR3 contains 13 residues. Germline CDR1 reads SGHNT; CDR2 reads YYREEE (reference sequence). In DNA, the CDR3 is TGTGCCAGCAGCCTCTCCTCCATCCACGATCAGTACTTC. Encoded protein: CASSLSSIHDQYF.

The chain has TRBV7-9 and TRBJ1-2; 9 bases align to TRBD1. The CDR3 has 13 residues. J gave up 8 bases and V 3 bases, and 4 bases lay outside the gene matches. Germline V gene data show CDR1 as SEHNR and CDR2 as FQNEAQ (reference sequence). The CDR3 DNA sequence: TGTGCCAGCAGCTTCACAGGGGGCGGAGGCTACACCTTC. The encoded protein is CASSFTGGGGYTF.

The chain employs TRBV28 and TRBJ2-4, with D maybe TRBD2 (5 bases). CDR3 size: 15 residues. Trimming shortened V by 6 bases and J by 3 bases, and 15 bases separated the two germline ends. Germline V gene lookup returns CDR1 MDHEN and CDR2 SYDVKM. The CDR3 bases are TGTGCCAGCAGGGGAGACAAGACCCTCAAAAACATTCAGTACTTC. Its translation is CASRGDKTLKNIQYF. Drawing the rest from reference TRBV28 and TRBJ2-4, the complete variable domain is DVKVTQSSRYLVKRTGEKVFLECVQDMDHENMFWYRQDPGLGLRLIYFSYDVKMKEKGDIPEGYSVSREKKERFSLILESASTNQTSMYLCASRGDKTLKNIQYFGAGTRLSVL.

The gene calls are TRBV30 and TRBJ2-7; TRBD1 aligns across 10 bases. Germline CDR1 is GTSNPN and CDR2 is SVGIG (reference sequence). V shed 5 bases, J shed 3 bases, and the junction held 7 bases outside the gene matches. CDR3 size: 14 residues. CDR3 in DNA: TGTGCCTGGGCCTACGGGACAGGGGACTACGAGCAGTACTTC. This codes for CAWAYGTGDYEQYF.

The rearrangement links TRBV11-1 to TRBJ2-7, with D perhaps matching TRBD2 (6 bases). Germline CDR1 is SGHAT and CDR2 is FQDESV (reference sequence). The V end was cut by 3 bases, the J end by 7 bases, with 22 bases between. The CDR3 contains 16 residues. CDR3 residues: CASSFAVGTRKREQYF. Written as DNA, the CDR3 is TGTGCCAGCAGCTTCGCGGTGGGGACTCGAAAAAGGGAGCAGTACTTC. The whole variable domain, remainder taken from reference TRBV11-1 and TRBJ2-7, is EAEVAQSPRYKITEKSQAVAFWCDPISGHATLYWYRQILGQGPELLVQFQDESVVDDSQLPKDRFSAERLKGVDSTLKIQPAELGDSAMYLCASSFAVGTRKREQYFGPGTRLTVT.

This chain uses TRBV30 with TRBJ1-3; 7 bases map to TRBD1. Germline trimming cut 3 bases from V and 4 bases from J; bases unmatched to any gene: 9. The CDR3 covers 15 residues. Germline V CDR1 and CDR2: GTSNPN, SVGIG (reference sequence). The chain's CDR3 is CAWRNKGARGNTIYF. CDR3 sequence (DNA): TGTGCCTGGAGGAACAAGGGGGCGCGGGGAAACACCATATATTTT.

In its sample, this clone was seen many times. The gene calls are TRBV9 and TRBJ1-5; D is uncertain. The CDR3 runs to 14 residues. Trimming took off 2 bases at V and 7 bases at J, with 13 bases between the two ends. Germline loops: CDR1 SGDLS, CDR2 YYNGEE. The CDR3 coding sequence is TGTGCCAGCAGCGTGGAGGGCACCCAGCAGCCCCAGCATTTT. Translation gives CASSVEGTQQPQHF.

The chain links TRBV7-2 to TRBJ1-4; TRBD1 matches 7 bases. Trimming at V came to 6 bases and at J to 10 bases, leaving 5 bases not matched to a gene. Germline V gene sequence: CDR1 SGHTA, CDR2 FQGNSA. The CDR3 is made up of 12 amino acids. The CDR3 loop is CASSRRDRKLFF. CDR3 sequence (DNA): TGTGCCAGCAGTCGCCGGGACAGAAAACTGTTTTTT.

This clone was counted between two and nine times. The J gene is TRBJ2-1, the V gene TRBV5-6; 11 nucleotides agree with TRBD2. CDR3 length: 16 amino acids. Germline values: CDR1 SGHDT, CDR2 YYEEEE. Trimming at V came to 5 bases and at J to 4 bases, leaving 8 bases not matched to a gene. The CDR3, as DNA: TGTGCCAGCAGTTTAGGACTAGCGGGTAAATACAATGAGCAGTTCTTC. As protein: CASSLGLAGKYNEQFF.

This rearrangement joins TRBV5-8 to TRBJ2-3; tentatively, D is TRBD1 (6 bases). The CDR3 sequence is 15 residues long. Germline CDR1 and CDR2: SGHTS and YDEGEE. V was cut by 4 bases and J by 3 bases, with 15 bases left in between. The CDR3 spells CASSVRDKSTDTQYF. CDR3 coding DNA: TGTGCCAGCAGCGTCCGGGACAAGTCGACAGATACGCAGTATTTT.

This chain uses TRBV10-3 with TRBJ1-1; a weak D match, TRBD1 (6 bases). Germline CDR1 and CDR2: ENHRY and SYGVKD. Trimming removed 3 bases at V and 7 bases at J, with 15 bases between. CDR3 length: 14 residues. The CDR3 nucleotides read TGTGCCATCAGTGATAGCTCAGGGGTACGTGAAGCTTTCTTT. It specifies CAISDSSGVREAFF.

V gene TRBV9 combines with J gene TRBJ1-5; no firm D call. CDR3 length equals 15 residues. V lost 4 bases and J 3 bases, leaving 14 bases between the germline ends. Germline-derived CDR1 and CDR2 are SGDLS and YYNGEE. In nucleotides, the CDR3 is TGTGCCAGCAGCCCCGGTTGGAGGGCCAATCAGCCCCAGCATTTT. It is translated as CASSPGWRANQPQHF.

This rearrangement joins TRBV18 to TRBJ1-2, with 9 bases identical to TRBD1. The CDR3 is 16 residues long. Looked up from germline, CDR1 is KGHSH and CDR2 is LQKENI. Germline trimming cut 1 base from V and 3 bases from J; bases unmatched to any gene: 6. The CDR3 reads CASSPQGQGLDYGYTF. As DNA, the CDR3 is TGTGCCAGCTCACCACAGGGACAGGGTTTGGACTATGGCTACACCTTC.

The chain links TRBV18 to TRBJ1-1; a possible D gene is TRBD1 (6 bases). Trimming removed 2 bases at V and 3 bases at J, with 13 bases between. Germline CDR1 reads KGHSH; CDR2 reads LQKENI. The CDR3 extends over 15 amino acids. The CDR3 nucleotides are TGTGCCAGCTCACCAGGGGGCGGTTTCGACACTGAAGCTTTCTTT. Translated: CASSPGGGFDTEAFF.

The rearrangement joins TRBV2 to TRBJ2-7, with TRBD2 matching over 8 bases. Looked up from germline, CDR1 is SNHLY and CDR2 is FYNNEI. Trimming removed 2 bases from V and 7 bases from J; junction bases left unmatched: 10. The CDR3 covers 15 residues. The CDR3 loop is CASSENTGGPFEQYF. For the CDR3, the DNA is TGTGCCAGCAGTGAAAATACGGGAGGGCCCTTTGAGCAGTACTTC.

The chain has TRBV19 and TRBJ2-1, with D maybe TRBD2 (6 bases). There are 19 residues in the CDR3. The V gene's germline CDR1 is LNHDA and CDR2 SQIVND (reference sequence). V dropped 5 bases and J dropped 0 bases, with 23 bases sitting between them. CDR3 DNA: TGTGCCAGTAGTGAACTCGGGGGAAGGGGCTTCATCTCCTACAATGAGCAGTTCTTC. It yields the protein CASSELGGRGFISYNEQFF.

The chain combines TRBV7-3 with TRBJ1-1; D not resolved. The V end lost 4 bases, the J end lost 7 bases, and 13 bases lay between the germline ends. CDR1 and CDR2 (germline): SGHTA, FQGTGA. The CDR3 is made up of 13 amino acids. CDR3 protein: CASSSTPGVEAFF. The CDR3 bases are TGTGCCAGCAGCTCCACGCCGGGAGTTGAAGCTTTCTTT.

The rearrangement links TRBV11-2 to TRBJ2-7; a possible D gene is TRBD2 (5 bases). The germline V and J ends were trimmed by 5 bases and 0 bases, with 14 bases remaining between them. The CDR3 loop spans 15 amino acids. Per germline, CDR1 SGHAT and CDR2 FQNNGV. In DNA form, the CDR3 reads TGTGCCAGCAGCCCGGACTGGCTCCGCTCCTACGAGCAGTACTTC. Residues: CASSPDWLRSYEQYF.

V and J are TRBV7-3 and TRBJ2-5; possibly TRBD2 for D (6 bases). Germline-derived CDR1 and CDR2 are SGHTA and FQGTGA. The CDR3 runs 17 residues. V gave up 3 bases and J gave up 4 bases, with 21 bases separating them. CDR3 protein: CASSFTRHPFGRETQYF. As DNA, the CDR3 is TGTGCCAGCAGCTTTACCCGTCATCCCTTCGGGAGAGAGACCCAGTACTTC.

The chain employs TRBV6-6 and TRBJ2-7; possible D gene TRBD1, 5 bases. The CDR3 covers 12 residues. V shed 2 bases and J shed 11 bases, with 13 bases lying between them. Germline CDR1 and CDR2: MNHNY and SVGAGI (reference sequence). CDR3 sequence (DNA): TGTGCCAGCAGTTACCCCCAACAGGTGGAGTACTTC. Translated, it gives CASSYPQQVEYF.

This clone was picked up many times. At the DNA level, this CDR3 is encoded by other sequences in the same sample as well. The V and J genes are TRBV7-3 and TRBJ1-1; D not resolved. Germline lookup yields CDR1 SGHTA and CDR2 FQGTGA. The V gene lost 5 bases and the J gene lost 1 base, with 8 bases spanning the gap. The CDR3 sequence is 13 residues long. The CDR3 protein is CASSPQPNTEAFF. The DNA for the CDR3 is TGTGCCAGCAGCCCCCAACCGAACACTGAAGCTTTCTTT.

This chain links TRBV28 with TRBJ1-5; maybe TRBD1 (6 bases). The CDR3 length is 15 residues. V gave up 1 base and J gave up 6 bases, with 13 bases separating them. The germline V gene encodes CDR1 MDHEN and CDR2 SYDVKM. The CDR3 here is CASSLFFSGVQPQHF. DNA for the CDR3: TGTGCCAGCAGTTTATTCTTTTCAGGGGTTCAGCCCCAGCATTTT.

About this clone itself: The same CDR3 is also encoded by other DNA sequences in this sample. The chain is built from TRBV6-1 and TRBJ1-5, with D uncertain. CDR1 and CDR2 (germline): MNHNS, SASEGT. The length of the CDR3 is 15 residues. Trimming removed 4 bases from V and 1 base from J, with 11 bases in between. The CDR3 sequence: CASSGDGGSNQPQHF. CDR3 in DNA: TGTGCCAGCAGTGGTGACGGCGGCAGCAATCAGCCCCAGCATTTT.

V and J are TRBV10-3 and TRBJ1-6; 7 bases line up with TRBD1. The CDR3 length is 15 residues. Unmatched junction bases numbered 8, after V lost 6 bases and J lost 6 bases. Germline-derived CDR1 and CDR2 are ENHRY and SYGVKD. The CDR3 nucleotides are TGTGCCATCAGCACCACAGGGGTCGGTAATTCACCCCTCCACTTT. Its protein is CAISTTGVGNSPLHF.

This clone has a handful of counts. The chain recombines TRBV6-9 with TRBJ1-2; D possibly corresponds to TRBD1 (6 bases). Looked up from germline, CDR1 is MNHGY and CDR2 is SVAAGI. CDR3 length equals 15 residues. Trimming left V 6 bases short and J 3 bases short, with 17 bases between. The CDR3 sequence is CASSPPGQIHYGYTF. DNA of the CDR3: TGTGCCAGCAGCCCCCCGGGACAAATACACTATGGCTACACCTTC.